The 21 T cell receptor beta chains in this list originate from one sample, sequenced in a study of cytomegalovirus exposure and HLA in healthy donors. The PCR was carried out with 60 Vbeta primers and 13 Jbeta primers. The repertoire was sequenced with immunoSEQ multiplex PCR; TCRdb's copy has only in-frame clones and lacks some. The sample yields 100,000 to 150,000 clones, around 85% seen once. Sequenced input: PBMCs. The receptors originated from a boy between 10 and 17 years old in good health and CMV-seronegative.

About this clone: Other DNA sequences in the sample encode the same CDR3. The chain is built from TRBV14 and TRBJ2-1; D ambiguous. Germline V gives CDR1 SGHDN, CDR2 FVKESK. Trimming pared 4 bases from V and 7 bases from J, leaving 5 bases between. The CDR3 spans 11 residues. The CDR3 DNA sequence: TGTGCCAGCAGCCCCGGTAATGAGCAGTTCTTC. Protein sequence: CASSPGNEQFF.

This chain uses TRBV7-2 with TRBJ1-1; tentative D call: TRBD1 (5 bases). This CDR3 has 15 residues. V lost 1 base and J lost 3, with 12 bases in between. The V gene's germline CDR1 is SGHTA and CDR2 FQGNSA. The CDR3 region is CASSLVEGADTEAFF. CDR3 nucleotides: TGTGCCAGCAGCTTAGTGGAAGGGGCAGACACTGAAGCTTTCTTT.

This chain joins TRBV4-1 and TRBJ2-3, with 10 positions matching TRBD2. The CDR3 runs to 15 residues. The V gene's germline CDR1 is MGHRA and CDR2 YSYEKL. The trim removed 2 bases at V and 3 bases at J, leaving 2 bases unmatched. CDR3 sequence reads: CASSQLAGVTDTQYF. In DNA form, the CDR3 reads TGCGCCAGCAGCCAACTAGCGGGAGTTACAGATACGCAGTATTTT.

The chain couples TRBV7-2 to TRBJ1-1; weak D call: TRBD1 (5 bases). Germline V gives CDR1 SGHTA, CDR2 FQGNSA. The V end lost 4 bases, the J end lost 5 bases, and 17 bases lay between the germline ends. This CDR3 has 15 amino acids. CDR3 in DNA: TGTGCCAGCAGCTCACCGGGCGGGACGGGAACTGAAGCTTTCTTT. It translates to CASSSPGGTGTEAFF.

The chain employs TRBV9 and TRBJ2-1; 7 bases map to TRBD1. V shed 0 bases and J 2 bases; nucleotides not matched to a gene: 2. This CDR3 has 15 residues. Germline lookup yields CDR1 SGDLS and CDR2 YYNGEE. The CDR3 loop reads CASSVEGTAYNEQFF. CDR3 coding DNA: TGTGCCAGCAGCGTAGAAGGGACAGCCTACAATGAGCAGTTCTTC.

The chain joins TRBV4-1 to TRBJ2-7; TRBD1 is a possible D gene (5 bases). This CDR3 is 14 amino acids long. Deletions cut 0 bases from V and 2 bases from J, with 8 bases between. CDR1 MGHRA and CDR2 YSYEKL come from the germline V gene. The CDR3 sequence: CASSQDTGTYEQYF. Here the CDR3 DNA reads TGCGCCAGCAGCCAAGATACAGGAACCTACGAGCAGTACTTC.

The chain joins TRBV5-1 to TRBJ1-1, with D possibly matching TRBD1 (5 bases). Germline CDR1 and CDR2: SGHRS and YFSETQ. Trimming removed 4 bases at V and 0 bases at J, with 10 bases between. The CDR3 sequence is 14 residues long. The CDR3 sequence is CASSRTDMNTEAFF. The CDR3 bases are TGCGCCAGCAGCCGGACGGACATGAACACTGAAGCTTTCTTT.

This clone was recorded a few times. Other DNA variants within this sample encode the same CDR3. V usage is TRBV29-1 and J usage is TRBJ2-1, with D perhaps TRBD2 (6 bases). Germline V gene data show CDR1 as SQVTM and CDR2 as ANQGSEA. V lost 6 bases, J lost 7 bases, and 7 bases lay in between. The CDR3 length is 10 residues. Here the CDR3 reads CSVGGNEQFF. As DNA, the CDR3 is TGCAGCGTCGGAGGGAATGAGCAGTTCTTC.

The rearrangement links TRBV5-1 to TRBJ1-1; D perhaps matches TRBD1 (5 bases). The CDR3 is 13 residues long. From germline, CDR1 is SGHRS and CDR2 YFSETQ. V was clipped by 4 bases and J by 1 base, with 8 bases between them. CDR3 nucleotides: TGCGCCAGCAGCGAACAGGAGAACACTGAAGCTTTCTTT. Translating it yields CASSEQENTEAFF. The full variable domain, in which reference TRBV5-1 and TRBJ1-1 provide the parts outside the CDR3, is KAGVTQTPRYLIKTRGQQVTLSCSPISGHRSVSWYQQTPGQGLQFLFEYFSETQRNKGNFPGRFSGRQFSNSRSEMNVSTLELGDSALYLCASSEQENTEAFFGQGTRLTVV.

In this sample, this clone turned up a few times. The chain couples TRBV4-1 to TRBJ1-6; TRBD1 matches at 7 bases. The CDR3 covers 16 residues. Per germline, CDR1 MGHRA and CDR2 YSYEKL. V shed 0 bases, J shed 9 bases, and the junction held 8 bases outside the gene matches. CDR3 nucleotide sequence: TGCGCCAGCAGCCAAGAAGGCCAGGGGGTTCGTTCACCCCTCCACTTT. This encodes CASSQEGQGVRSPLHF.

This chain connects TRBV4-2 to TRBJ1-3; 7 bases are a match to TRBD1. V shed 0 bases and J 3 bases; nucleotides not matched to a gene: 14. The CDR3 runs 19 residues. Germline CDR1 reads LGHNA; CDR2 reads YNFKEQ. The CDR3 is CASSQENPQTGKFGNTIYF. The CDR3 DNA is TGTGCCAGCAGCCAAGAGAATCCTCAGACAGGGAAATTTGGAAACACCATATATTTT.

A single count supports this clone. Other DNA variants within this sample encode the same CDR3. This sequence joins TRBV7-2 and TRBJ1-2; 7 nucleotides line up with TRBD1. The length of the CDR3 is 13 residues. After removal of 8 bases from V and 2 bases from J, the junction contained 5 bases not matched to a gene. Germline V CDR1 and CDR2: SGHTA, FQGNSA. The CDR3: CASRQGVNYGYTF. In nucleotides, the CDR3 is TGTGCCAGCCGACAGGGCGTCAACTATGGCTACACCTTC.

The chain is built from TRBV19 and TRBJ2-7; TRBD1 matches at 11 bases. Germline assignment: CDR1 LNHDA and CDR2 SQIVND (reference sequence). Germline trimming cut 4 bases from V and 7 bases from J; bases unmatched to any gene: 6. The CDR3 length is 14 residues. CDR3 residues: CASSRDRGLREQYF. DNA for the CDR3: TGTGCCAGTAGTAGGGACAGGGGGTTGAGGGAGCAGTACTTC.

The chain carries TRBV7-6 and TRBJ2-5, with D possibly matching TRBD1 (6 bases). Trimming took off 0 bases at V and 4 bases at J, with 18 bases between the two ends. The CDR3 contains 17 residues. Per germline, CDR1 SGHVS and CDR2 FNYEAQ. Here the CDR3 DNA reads TGTGCCAGCAGCTTAGCGTTTTCCCGTGGGGGCCGAGAGACCCAGTACTTC. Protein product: CASSLAFSRGGRETQYF.

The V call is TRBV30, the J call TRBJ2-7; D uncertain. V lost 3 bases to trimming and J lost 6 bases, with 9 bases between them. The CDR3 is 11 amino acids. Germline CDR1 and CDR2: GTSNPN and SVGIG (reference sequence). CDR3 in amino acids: CAWSLVGEQYF. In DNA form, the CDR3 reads TGTGCCTGGAGCCTAGTGGGCGAGCAGTACTTC.

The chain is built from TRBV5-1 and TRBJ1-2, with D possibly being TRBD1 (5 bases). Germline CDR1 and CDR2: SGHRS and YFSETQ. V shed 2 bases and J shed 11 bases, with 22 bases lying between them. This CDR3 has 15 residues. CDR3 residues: CASSLHRFLGNRYTF. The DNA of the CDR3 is TGCGCCAGCAGCTTACACAGGTTCCTAGGGAATCGGTACACCTTC.

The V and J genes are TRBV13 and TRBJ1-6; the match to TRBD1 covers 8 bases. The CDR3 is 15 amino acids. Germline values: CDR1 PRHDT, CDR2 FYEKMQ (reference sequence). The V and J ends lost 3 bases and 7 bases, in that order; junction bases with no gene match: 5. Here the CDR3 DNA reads TGTGCCAGCAGCTTGACCAGGGGGCGGAATTCACCCCTCCACTTT. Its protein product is CASSLTRGRNSPLHF.

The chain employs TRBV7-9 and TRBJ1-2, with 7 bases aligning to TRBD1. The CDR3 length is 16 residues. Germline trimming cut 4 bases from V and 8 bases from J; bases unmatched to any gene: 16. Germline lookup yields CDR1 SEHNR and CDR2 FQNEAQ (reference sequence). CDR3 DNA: TGTGCCAGCAGCTCTTCCCTCCACTGGACAGGAAAGGGCTACACCTTC. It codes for CASSSSLHWTGKGYTF.

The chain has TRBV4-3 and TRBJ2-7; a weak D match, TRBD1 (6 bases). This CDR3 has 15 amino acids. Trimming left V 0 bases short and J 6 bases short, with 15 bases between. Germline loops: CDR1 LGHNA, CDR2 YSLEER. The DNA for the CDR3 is TGCGCCAGCAGCCAAGAGCTCCCAGGGGTGGGCGAGCAGTACTTC. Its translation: CASSQELPGVGEQYF.

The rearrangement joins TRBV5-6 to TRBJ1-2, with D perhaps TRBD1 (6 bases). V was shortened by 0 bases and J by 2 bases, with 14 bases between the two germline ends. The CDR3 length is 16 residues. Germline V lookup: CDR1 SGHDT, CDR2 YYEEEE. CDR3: CASSLGAGVRNYGYTF. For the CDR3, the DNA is TGTGCCAGCAGCTTGGGCGCAGGGGTGAGAAACTATGGCTACACCTTC.

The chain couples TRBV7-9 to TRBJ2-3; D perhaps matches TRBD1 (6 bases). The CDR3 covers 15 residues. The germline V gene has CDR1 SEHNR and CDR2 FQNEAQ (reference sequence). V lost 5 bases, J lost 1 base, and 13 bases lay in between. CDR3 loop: CASSEGVRGTDTQYF. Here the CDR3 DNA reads TGTGCCAGCAGCGAGGGGGTCAGGGGCACAGATACGCAGTATTTT.